This TCR beta chain is drawn from a study of breast tumors, draining lymph nodes, adjacent tissues. Points from the study as a whole: Luminal-like breast cancer showed significantly greater tumor-nontumor repertoire similarity than basal-like breast cancer did. Data fit most tumor T cells coming from lymph node, expanding in tumor.

MiXCR, run by TCRdb on the multiplex PCR reads, gives a single entry per CDR3 protein. Here the sample spans roughly 32,000 distinct CDR3 sequences, around a third being singletons. The CDR3 length is 14 residues. With V trimmed by 9 bases and J by 5 bases, 4 bases remained unmatched. The germline V gene encodes CDR1 ENHRY and CDR2 SYGVKD. To note about this clonotype: Its antigen is unidentified.

The chain employs TRBV10-3 and TRBJ2-5, with TRBD2 identical over 15 bases. The receptor was isolated from a female donor with breast cancer. Some clones in this sample may be carry-over from other donors' samples. The sequenced sample was breast tumor tissue. This chain's CDR3 is CAMTGTSGRETQYF. As DNA, the CDR3 is TGTGCCATGACCGGGACTAGCGGGAGGGAGACCCAGTACTTC.